The 18 T cell receptor beta chains below all came from one sample that was sequenced in a study of shared clonotypes between healthy human individuals. Method: immunoSEQ multiplex PCR; TCRdb's copy keeps in-frame clones and lacks some. The sample yields approximately 710,000 clones, less than 95% seen once. Specimen: memory CD8+ T cells from PBMCs. Subset noted: CD45RO+ cells pooled with CCR7-negative TemRA cells. Receptors originate from a young man in good health. Some clones in this sample may be carry-over from other donors' samples.

The chain carries TRBV28 and TRBJ2-7; perhaps TRBD1 as D (5 bases). The V end was cut by 3 bases, the J end by 4 bases, with 19 bases between. The CDR3 has 16 amino acids. Germline V gene lookup returns CDR1 MDHEN and CDR2 SYDVKM. CDR3 region: CASSFPTRMTEYEQYF. Here the CDR3 DNA reads TGTGCCAGCAGTTTCCCCACCCGAATGACAGAATACGAGCAGTACTTC.

This clone was found once. V is TRBV4-2 and J is TRBJ2-7, with no clear D. V was trimmed by 0 bases and J by 8 bases, leaving 23 bases between them. Germline CDR1 LGHNA, CDR2 YNFKEQ. The CDR3 sequence is 17 residues long. Written as DNA, the CDR3 is TGTGCCAGCAGCCAAGACGTTTCGCTACTTTTGACCGTCCAGCAGTACTTC. Amino acid sequence: CASSQDVSLLLTVQQYF.

This clone was detected a few times. V is TRBV6-5 and J is TRBJ1-1; D remains unclear. With 0 bases removed from V and 1 base from J, the gap between germline ends came to 9 bases. CDR3 size: 15 residues. Looked up from germline, CDR1 is MNHEY and CDR2 is SVGAGI. CDR3 residues: CASSYSSAGNTEAFF. CDR3 DNA sequence: TGTGCCAGCAGTTACTCCTCGGCGGGGAACACTGAAGCTTTCTTT.

A word on this clone: Other DNA sequences in the same sample also yield this CDR3. This chain joins TRBV4-2 and TRBJ2-2, with D hard to call. The CDR3 contains 16 residues. V shed 0 bases and J shed 1 base, with 9 bases lying between them. CDR1 is LGHNA and CDR2 is YNFKEQ in the germline V gene. CDR3 nucleotide sequence: TGTGCCAGCAGCCAAGATCGATCGGTGAACACCGGGGAGCTGTTTTTT. Its translation: CASSQDRSVNTGELFF.

The chain carries TRBV25-1 and TRBJ2-1, with a possible D match to TRBD1 (5 bases). The CDR3 is 16 residues long. Germline lookup yields CDR1 MGHDK and CDR2 SYGVNS. Trimming stripped 3 bases from V and 2 bases from J, with 14 bases between. This CDR3 is CASSDVYGAAYNEQFF. DNA for the CDR3: TGTGCCAGCAGTGATGTCTATGGGGCCGCCTACAATGAGCAGTTCTTC.

The CDR3 DNA sequence: TGTGCCAGCAGTGAAGCTAGGACACCCACTGAAGCTTTCTTT. Its translation: CASSEARTPTEAFF. The V and J genes are TRBV2 and TRBJ1-1; tentative D call: TRBD1 (5 bases). The V end was cut by 0 bases, the J end by 4 bases, with 9 bases between. Germline V gene lookup returns CDR1 SNHLY and CDR2 FYNNEI. This CDR3 region has 14 residues.

This sequence joins TRBV6-5 and TRBJ2-5; TRBD1 might be the D (7 bases). Trimming pared 5 bases from V and 5 bases from J, leaving 15 bases between. CDR1 and CDR2 (germline): MNHEY, SVGAGI. The CDR3 runs 14 residues. The chain's CDR3 is CASSLQGGGETQYF. In nucleotides, the CDR3 is TGTGCCAGCAGTCTCCAGGGGGGCGGGGAGACCCAGTACTTC.

The chain carries TRBV6-5 and TRBJ2-7; D remains ambiguous. Trimming cost V 5 bases and J 5 bases, with 16 bases left between them. This CDR3 is built from 14 residues. Looked up from germline, CDR1 is MNHEY and CDR2 is SVGAGI. CDR3 in DNA: TGTGCCAGCAGTCCCACGTGGCATTTCCACGAGCAGTACTTC. Translated: CASSPTWHFHEQYF.

This chain uses TRBV7-9 with TRBJ2-6; D is perhaps TRBD2 (5 bases). In germline, CDR1 is SEHNR, CDR2 FQNEAQ (reference sequence). The CDR3 has 14 residues. The V gene lost 5 bases and the J gene lost 4 bases, with 9 bases spanning the gap. This chain's CDR3 is CASSPRGGANVLTF. The CDR3 region has the DNA TGTGCCAGCAGCCCTCGGGGAGGGGCCAACGTCCTGACTTTC.

The chain links TRBV9 to TRBJ2-7, with TRBD2 matching over 8 bases. The CDR3 has 12 residues. The V and J ends lost 4 bases and 6 bases, in that order; junction bases with no gene match: 3. Germline V gene sequence: CDR1 SGDLS, CDR2 YYNGEE. The CDR3 coding sequence is TGTGCCAGCAGCCCCGGGAGGGGCGAGCAGTACTTC. It is translated as CASSPGRGEQYF.

In the case of this clone: This specimen includes other DNA sequences encoding the same CDR3. The chain uses TRBV27 and TRBJ2-7; TRBD2 might be the D (6 bases). Germline CDR1 is MNHEY and CDR2 is SMNVEV (reference sequence). Trimming left V 6 bases short and J 1 base short, with 13 bases between. CDR3 size: 14 residues. The CDR3 DNA is TGTGCCAGCAGGCCCAGCGGGCCTTCCTACGAGCAGTACTTC. Its protein is CASRPSGPSYEQYF.

The CDR3 loop reads CASSLGTPYEQYF. The CDR3 DNA sequence: TGTGCCAGCAGCCTCGGGACACCGTACGAGCAGTACTTC. This chain links TRBV7-8 with TRBJ2-7, with a weak D call TRBD1 (6 bases). V lost 5 bases and J 4 bases, leaving 12 bases between the germline ends. In germline, CDR1 is SGHVS, CDR2 FQNEAQ. The CDR3 has 13 amino acids.

Comment on this clone: Other DNA sequences in this specimen translate into the identical CDR3. The chain links TRBV6-5 to TRBJ1-1, with D tentatively TRBD1 (6 bases). V was pared by 0 bases and J by 4 bases, with 9 bases between. Per germline, CDR1 MNHEY and CDR2 SVGAGI. The CDR3 loop spans 14 amino acids. The CDR3 loop is CASSYSRGGTEAFF. The CDR3, as DNA: TGTGCCAGCAGTTACTCGAGAGGGGGCACTGAAGCTTTCTTT.

This chain links TRBV11-2 with TRBJ1-2, with D hard to call. CDR1 and CDR2 (germline): SGHAT, FQNNGV. This CDR3 contains 12 residues. The V and J ends lost 1 base and 6 bases respectively, with 6 bases between them. This CDR3 is CASSLGSDGYTF. DNA for the CDR3: TGTGCCAGCAGCTTAGGCTCGGATGGCTACACCTTC.

Worth noting for this clone: The same CDR3 is also encoded by other DNA sequences in this sample. The chain combines TRBV13 with TRBJ1-1; D remains unclear. This CDR3 is 13 amino acids long. Trimming pared 5 bases from V and 0 bases from J, leaving 7 bases between. The germline V gene has CDR1 PRHDT and CDR2 FYEKMQ (reference sequence). The CDR3 here is CASSPGMNTEAFF. The CDR3 DNA is TGTGCCAGCAGCCCGGGTATGAACACTGAAGCTTTCTTT.

V and J are TRBV4-3 and TRBJ1-1; TRBD1 is a possible D gene (6 bases). CDR1 is LGHNA, CDR2 YSLEER, per germline. Deletions cut 0 bases from V and 6 bases from J, with 8 bases between. This CDR3 is 13 amino acids long. The CDR3, as DNA: TGCGCCAGCAGCCAAGATGGGGGCCCTGAAGCTTTCTTT. Its protein is CASSQDGGPEAFF.

This chain connects TRBV7-6 to TRBJ2-7; D not resolved. The ends were cut back, 3 bases at V and 2 bases at J, with 11 bases in the middle. The CDR3 has 14 amino acids. CDR1 and CDR2 (germline): SGHVS, FNYEAQ. The CDR3 nucleotides are TGTGCCAGCAGCTTTGAGGCGGAGACCTACGAGCAGTACTTC. Encoded protein: CASSFEAETYEQYF. The entire variable domain, with the rest obtained from reference TRBV7-6 and TRBJ2-7, is as follows: GAGVSQSPRYKVTKRGQDVALRCDPISGHVSLYWYRQALGQGPEFLTYFNYEAQQDKSGLPNDRFSAERPEGSISTLTIQRTEQRDSAMYRCASSFEAETYEQYFGPGTRLTVT.

This clone has a single count. J is TRBJ2-5 and V is TRBV27; maybe TRBD1 (6 bases). The CDR3 has 13 residues. Germline values: CDR1 MNHEY, CDR2 SMNVEV (reference sequence). Trimming removed 4 bases at V and 5 bases at J, with 11 bases between. The chain's CDR3 is CASSSSQGETQYF. The CDR3 bases are TGTGCCAGCAGTTCTAGCCAGGGGGAGACCCAGTACTTC.